Listed below are T cell receptor beta chains from one sample, sequenced in a study of cytomegalovirus exposure and HLA in healthy donors. The assay was immunoSEQ multiplex PCR, and TCRdb's table has in-frame clones only and misses some. The sample shows roughly 100,000 clones, about 95% of them seen only once. The sample taken for sequencing was PBMCs. The receptors here all came from a woman under 30 in good health and CMV-seronegative. CDR3s include the opening cysteine and the closing phenylalanine or tryptophan. D genes are given only for firm matches. Size is stated for part of the rows, as once, few or many counts, or as a class when the clone is expanded.

TRBV7-9,TRBD1,TRBJ1-1,.,CASSLRQGGTEAFF,TGTGCCAGCAGCCTTCGACAGGGAGGCACTGAAGCTTTCTTT
TRBV27,.,TRBJ1-1,.,CASSFGRGTEAFF,TGTGCCAGCAGTTTCGGCAGGGGTACTGAAGCTTTCTTT
TRBV7-8,.,TRBJ2-7,once,CASSGGGPTFEEQYF,TGTGCCAGCAGCGGGGGGGGGCCTACCTTCGAAGAGCAGTACTTC
TRBV5-1,.,TRBJ1-6,few,CASSLDGSNRGSPLHF,TGCGCCAGCAGCTTGGATGGTTCCAACCGGGGTTCACCCCTCCACTTT
TRBV7-8,.,TRBJ1-2,once,CASSLASGHNYGYTF,TGTGCCAGCAGCTTAGCGTCGGGACACAACTATGGCTACACCTTC
TRBV19,TRBD1,TRBJ1-5,.,CASSRTGGSNQPQHF,TGTGCCAGTAGTAGGACAGGGGGAAGCAATCAGCCCCAGCATTTT
TRBV7-2,TRBD1,TRBJ1-5,once,CASSLAGTAYQPQHF,TGTGCCAGCAGCCTTGCCGGGACAGCCTATCAGCCCCAGCATTTT
TRBV27,TRBD2,TRBJ2-3,.,CASSALAGVKDTQYF,TGTGCCAGCAGTGCCCTAGCGGGAGTAAAAGATACGCAGTATTTT
TRBV6-4,TRBD1,TRBJ1-2,.,CASSVGTGASGYTF,TGTGCCAGCAGTGTGGGGACAGGGGCCTCCGGCTACACCTTC
TRBV2,.,TRBJ2-7,.,CASIGTTYEQYF,TGTGCCAGCATAGGCACTACCTACGAGCAGTACTTC
TRBV29-1,.,TRBJ1-5,.,CSSREGSNQPQHF,TGCAGCTCCAGGGAGGGGAGCAATCAGCCCCAGCATTTT
TRBV2,.,TRBJ2-5,.,CASSEGTEKETQYF,TGTGCCAGCAGTGAGGGGACTGAAAAAGAGACCCAGTACTTC
TRBV5-6,.,TRBJ1-2,.,CASSLDDYGYTF,TGTGCCAGCAGTTTAGATGACTATGGCTACACCTTC
TRBV19,.,TRBJ1-6,.,CASSIRGGSPLHF,TGTGCCAGTAGTATCCGGGGGGGTTCACCCCTCCACTTT
TRBV30,TRBD1,TRBJ2-7,.,CALIYRDRGYEQYF,TGTGCCTTAATATACCGGGACAGGGGGTACGAGCAGTACTTC
TRBV6-5,.,TRBJ1-1,.,CASSQGGVAFF,TGTGCCAGCAGCCAGGGAGGGGTGGCTTTCTTT
TRBV5-6,TRBD1,TRBJ1-2,.,CASSPRTGGKNF,TGTGCCAGCAGCCCCCGGACAGGGGGCAAGAACTTC
TRBV7-2,.,TRBJ1-1,.,CASSYGGDIGFSMNTEAFF,TGTGCCAGCAGCTACGGGGGGGACATCGGGTTCTCCATGAACACTGAAGCTTTCTTT
TRBV6-5,TRBD2,TRBJ2-5,.,CASSPPGRARTQYF,TGTGCCAGCAGTCCCCCCGGGAGGGCGCGTACCCAGTACTTC
TRBV7-6,TRBD1,TRBJ2-7,.,CASSLGDRGSYEQYF,TGTGCCAGCAGCTTGGGGGACAGGGGATCCTACGAGCAGTACTTC
TRBV4-3,TRBD1,TRBJ1-3,.,CASSQTDRVTGNTIYF,TGCGCCAGCAGCCAAACGGACAGGGTTACTGGAAACACCATATATTTT
TRBV30,TRBD1,TRBJ2-2,.,CAWARDRVFSGELFF,TGTGCCTGGGCCCGGGACAGGGTGTTCTCCGGGGAGCTGTTTTTT
TRBV5-1,.,TRBJ1-5,.,CASSLGPGGSNQPQHF,TGCGCCAGCAGCCTGGGTCCGGGGGGCAGCAATCAGCCCCAGCATTTT
TRBV6-1,TRBD1,TRBJ2-5,.,CASSDTRGQETQYF,TGTGCCAGCAGTGACACCAGGGGGCAAGAGACCCAGTACTTC
TRBV5-1,TRBD2,TRBJ2-2,once,CASSIPSGRQVFTGELFF,TGCGCCAGCAGCATCCCTAGCGGGAGGCAAGTATTCACCGGGGAGCTGTTTTTT
TRBV7-9,.,TRBJ2-1,.,CASSLAARTDNNEQFF,TGTGCCAGCAGCTTAGCGGCTAGGACAGACAACAATGAGCAGTTCTTC
TRBV29-1,.,TRBJ1-1,.,CSVEAGSSNTEAFF,TGCAGCGTTGAAGCAGGCAGTTCGAACACTGAAGCTTTCTTT
TRBV6-5,.,TRBJ2-2,.,CASSSLRQSTGELFF,TGTGCCAGCAGTTCCCTCAGACAGTCAACCGGGGAGCTGTTTTTT
TRBV6-1,.,TRBJ1-4,.,CASSENTGTNEKLFF,TGTGCCAGCAGTGAAAATACAGGAACTAATGAAAAACTGTTTTTT
TRBV14,TRBD1,TRBJ1-2,.,CASSPRTGTGYTF,TGTGCCAGCAGCCCACGGACAGGGACCGGCTACACCTTC
TRBV11-3,.,TRBJ1-1,.,CASSLDRQANTEAFF,TGTGCCAGCAGCTTAGATCGTCAGGCGAACACTGAAGCTTTCTTT
TRBV16,TRBD1,TRBJ2-1,.,CASSQTGALPNEQFF,TGTGCCAGCAGCCAAACAGGGGCGCTACCCAATGAGCAGTTCTTC
TRBV27,.,TRBJ2-3,.,CASSLSSVTDTQYF,TGTGCCAGCAGTTTGTCTAGCGTCACAGATACGCAGTATTTT
TRBV10-1,TRBD2,TRBJ2-1,.,CASSEFERGFYNEQFF,TGCGCCAGCAGTGAGTTTGAGCGGGGATTCTACAATGAGCAGTTCTTC
TRBV11-2,.,TRBJ2-5,few,CASSPRPSWETQYF,TGTGCCAGCAGCCCTCGGCCTAGCTGGGAGACCCAGTACTTC
TRBV6-5,TRBD2,TRBJ2-1,.,CASSYGTSGTSEQFF,TGTGCCAGCAGTTACGGGACTAGCGGGACTAGTGAGCAGTTCTTC
TRBV7-9,TRBD2,TRBJ2-7,.,CASSRSDGLANPYEQYF,TGTGCCAGCAGCAGAAGCGACGGACTAGCGAATCCTTACGAGCAGTACTTC
TRBV5-1,TRBD2,TRBJ2-1,.,CASSLEAGGEQFF,TGCGCCAGCAGCTTGGAAGCGGGGGGTGAGCAGTTCTTC
TRBV10-3,TRBD2,TRBJ2-2,.,CAISGLAGTNTGELFF,TGTGCCATCAGTGGACTAGCCGGGACGAACACCGGGGAGCTGTTTTTT
TRBV5-8,.,TRBJ1-2,.,CASSFTGTQNYGYTF,TGTGCCAGCAGCTTTACCGGGACTCAAAACTATGGCTACACCTTC
TRBV13,.,TRBJ2-2,.,CASSLGRVLVTGELFF,TGTGCCAGCAGCTTAGGCCGTGTCCTTGTCACCGGGGAGCTGTTTTTT
TRBV28,.,TRBJ1-5,.,CASRKRGGNQPQHF,TGTGCCAGCAGAAAAAGGGGCGGCAATCAGCCCCAGCATTTT
TRBV7-2,.,TRBJ1-6,.,CASKSASSYNSPLHF,TGTGCCAGCAAATCGGCTAGCTCCTATAATTCACCCCTCCACTTT
TRBV9,TRBD1,TRBJ1-1,.,CASSAIQGGRTEAFF,TGTGCCAGCAGCGCCATCCAGGGGGGAAGGACTGAAGCTTTCTTT
TRBV5-8,.,TRBJ2-7,.,CASSLGGWYEQYF,TGTGCCAGCAGCTTGGGGGGCTGGTACGAGCAGTACTTC
TRBV2,TRBD1,TRBJ2-2,.,CASRGQGHSNTGELFF,TGTGCCAGCAGAGGACAGGGCCACTCGAACACCGGGGAGCTGTTTTTT
TRBV2,.,TRBJ2-3,once,CASSEQGPTDTQYF,TGTGCCAGCAGTGAGCAGGGGCCCACAGATACGCAGTATTTT
TRBV7-2,TRBD2,TRBJ2-2,.,CASSLAGVGTGELFF,TGTGCCAGCAGCCTAGCGGGAGTAGGAACCGGGGAGCTGTTTTTT
TRBV18,TRBD1,TRBJ2-7,.,CASSPGQGVYEQYF,TGTGCCAGCTCCCCGGGACAGGGAGTCTACGAGCAGTACTTC
TRBV2,.,TRBJ2-3,once,CASSDHKRTDTQYF,TGTGCCAGCAGTGATCACAAACGCACAGATACGCAGTATTTT